This T cell receptor beta chain stems from a study of identical twins. General study results and limits: Part of the zero-insertion signal could reflect confounding by invariant MAIT and iNKT cells.

This CDR3 comprises 16 residues. Germline values: CDR1 MNHEY, CDR2 SMNVEV (reference sequence). With 1 base removed from V and 2 bases from J, the gap between germline ends came to 13 bases. Only a few counts were recorded for this clonotype. As yet, its antigen is unknown. TCRdb re-derived calls from the 5' RACE reads in MiXCR, one entry per CDR3 protein. The table includes roughly 1.6 million distinct CDR3 sequences, around 33% detected once. Material for sequencing was cord blood. The clonotype was recovered from a newborn girl in good health. The genes are TRBV27 and TRBJ2-3, with D uncertain. CDR3 protein: CASSLLDFPYTDTQYF. CDR3 bases: TGTGCCAGCAGTTTATTAGACTTTCCTTACACAGATACGCAGTATTTT.